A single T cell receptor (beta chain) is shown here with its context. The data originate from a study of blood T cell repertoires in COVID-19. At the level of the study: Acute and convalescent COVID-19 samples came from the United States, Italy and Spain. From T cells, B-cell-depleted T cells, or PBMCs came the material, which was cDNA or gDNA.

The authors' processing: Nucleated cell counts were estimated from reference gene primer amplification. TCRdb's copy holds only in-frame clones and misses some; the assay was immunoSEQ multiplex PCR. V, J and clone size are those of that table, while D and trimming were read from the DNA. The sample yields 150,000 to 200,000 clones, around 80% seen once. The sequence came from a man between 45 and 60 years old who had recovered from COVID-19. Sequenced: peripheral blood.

CDR3 sequence (DNA): TGTGCCAGTAGGGCAGGGGATGCTGGGGCCAACGTCCTGACTTTC. Its protein product is CASRAGDAGANVLTF. This rearrangement joins TRBV19 to TRBJ2-6; tentatively, D is TRBD1 (6 bases). Germline CDR1 reads LNHDA; CDR2 reads SQIVND (reference sequence). V was trimmed by 6 bases and J by 2 bases, leaving 11 bases between them. This CDR3 is 15 amino acids long.